This entry is about one T cell receptor (beta chain). Its target is unknown. Profiling relied on immunoSEQ multiplex PCR, and the TCRdb table lists in-frame clones only, not all of them. The sample has more than 500,000 clones, about 96% seen once; the top ten hold approximately 0.067%. The data are from a study of shared clonotypes between healthy human individuals. Study at large: Researchers assigned three CD4 naive, three CD4 memory, two CD8 naive and one CD8 memory plate to each donor.

Per germline, CDR1 SEHNR and CDR2 FQNEAQ (reference sequence). CDR3 length: 15 residues. Deletions cut 2 bases from V and 1 base from J, with 8 bases between. Overall study results and limits: Richness estimates generally favored naive over memory subsets.

This clonotype originated in a woman aged 25 to 39 in good health. The sequenced sample consisted of naive CD4+ T cells sorted from blood. The subset here: CD45RA+ positively selected. The rearrangement links TRBV7-9 to TRBJ2-2; the D is unclear. The CDR3 is CASSLHYENTGELFF. The CDR3 DNA reads TGTGCCAGCAGCTTACACTATGAGAACACCGGGGAGCTGTTTTTT. Filled out from reference TRBV7-9 and TRBJ2-2, the complete variable domain reads DTGVSQNPRHKITKRGQNVTFRCDPISEHNRLYWYRQTLGQGPEFLTYFQNEAQLEKSRLLSDRFSAERPKGSFSTLEIQRTEQGDSAMYLCASSLHYENTGELFFGEGSRLTVL.